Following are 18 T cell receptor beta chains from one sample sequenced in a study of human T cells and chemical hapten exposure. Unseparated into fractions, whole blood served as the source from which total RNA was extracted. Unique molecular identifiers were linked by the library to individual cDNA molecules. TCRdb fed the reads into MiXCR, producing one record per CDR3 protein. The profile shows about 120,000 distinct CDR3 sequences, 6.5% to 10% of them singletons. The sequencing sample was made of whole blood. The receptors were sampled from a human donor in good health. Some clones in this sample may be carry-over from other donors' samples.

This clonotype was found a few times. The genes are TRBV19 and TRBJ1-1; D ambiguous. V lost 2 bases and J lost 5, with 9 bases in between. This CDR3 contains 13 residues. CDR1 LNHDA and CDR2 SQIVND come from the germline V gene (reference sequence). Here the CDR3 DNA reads TGTGCCAGTAGTATATCGGGGTGGACTGAAGCTTTCTTT. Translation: CASSISGWTEAFF.

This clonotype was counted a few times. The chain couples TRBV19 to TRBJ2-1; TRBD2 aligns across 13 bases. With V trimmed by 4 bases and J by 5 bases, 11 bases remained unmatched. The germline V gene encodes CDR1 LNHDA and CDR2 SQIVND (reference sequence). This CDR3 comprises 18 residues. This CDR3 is CASSTLVLAGGLHNEQFF. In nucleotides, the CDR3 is TGTGCCAGTAGTACATTGGTACTAGCGGGAGGGCTGCACAATGAGCAGTTCTTC.

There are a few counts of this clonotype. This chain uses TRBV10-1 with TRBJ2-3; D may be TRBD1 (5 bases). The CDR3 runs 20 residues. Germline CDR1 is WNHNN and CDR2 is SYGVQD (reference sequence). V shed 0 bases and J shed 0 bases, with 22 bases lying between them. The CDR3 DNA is TGCGCCAGCAGTGAGTCGATACAAGGGGCCCCGGCTATCAGCACAGATACGCAGTATTTT. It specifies CASSESIQGAPAISTDTQYF.

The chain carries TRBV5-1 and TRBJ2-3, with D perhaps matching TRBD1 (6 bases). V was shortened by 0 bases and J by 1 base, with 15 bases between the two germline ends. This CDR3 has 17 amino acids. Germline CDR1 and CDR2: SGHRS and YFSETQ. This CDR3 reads CASSLEQGLRGTDTQYF. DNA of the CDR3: TGCGCCAGCAGCTTGGAACAGGGCCTTAGGGGCACAGATACGCAGTATTTT.

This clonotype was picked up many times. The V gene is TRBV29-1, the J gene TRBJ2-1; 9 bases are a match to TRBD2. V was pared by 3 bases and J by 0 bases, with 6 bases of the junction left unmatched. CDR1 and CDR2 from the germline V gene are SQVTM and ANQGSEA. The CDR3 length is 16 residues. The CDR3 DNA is TGCAGCGTTGAGAATCCTAGCGGGAACTCCTACAATGAGCAGTTCTTC. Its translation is CSVENPSGNSYNEQFF.

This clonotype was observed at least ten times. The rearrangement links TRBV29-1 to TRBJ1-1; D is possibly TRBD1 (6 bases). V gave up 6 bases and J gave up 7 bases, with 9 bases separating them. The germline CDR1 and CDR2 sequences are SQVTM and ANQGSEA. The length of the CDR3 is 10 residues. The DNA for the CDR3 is TGCAGCGTGACACAGGGTGAAGCTTTCTTT. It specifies CSVTQGEAFF.

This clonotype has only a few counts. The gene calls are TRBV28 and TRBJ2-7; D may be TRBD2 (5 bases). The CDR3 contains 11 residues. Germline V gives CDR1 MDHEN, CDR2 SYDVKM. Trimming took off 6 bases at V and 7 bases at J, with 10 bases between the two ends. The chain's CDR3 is CASRIRDEQYF. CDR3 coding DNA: TGTGCCAGCAGGATCCGGGATGAGCAGTACTTC.

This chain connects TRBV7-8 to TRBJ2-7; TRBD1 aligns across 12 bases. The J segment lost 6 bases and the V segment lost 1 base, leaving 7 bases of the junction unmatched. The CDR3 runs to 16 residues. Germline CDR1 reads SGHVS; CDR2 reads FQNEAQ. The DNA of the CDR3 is TGTGCCAGCAGCTTAGAGGACGGGACAGGGGGCGCCGAGCAGTACTTC. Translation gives CASSLEDGTGGAEQYF.

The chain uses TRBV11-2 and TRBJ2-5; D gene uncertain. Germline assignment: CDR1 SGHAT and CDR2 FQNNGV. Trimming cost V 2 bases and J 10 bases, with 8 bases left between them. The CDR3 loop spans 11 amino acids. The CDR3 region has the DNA TGTGCCAGCAGCTTATCCGGCAACCAGTACTTC. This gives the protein CASSLSGNQYF.

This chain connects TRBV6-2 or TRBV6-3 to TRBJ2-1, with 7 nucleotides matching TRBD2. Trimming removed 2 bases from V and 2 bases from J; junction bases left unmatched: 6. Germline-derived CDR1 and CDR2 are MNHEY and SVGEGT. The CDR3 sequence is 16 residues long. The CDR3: CASSYQQRGPYNEQFF. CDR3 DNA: TGTGCCAGCAGTTACCAGCAGCGGGGCCCCTACAATGAGCAGTTCTTC.

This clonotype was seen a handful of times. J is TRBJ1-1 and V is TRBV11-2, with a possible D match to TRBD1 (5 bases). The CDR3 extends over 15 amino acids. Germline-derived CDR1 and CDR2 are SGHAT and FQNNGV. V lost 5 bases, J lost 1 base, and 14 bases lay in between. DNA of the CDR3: TGTGCCAGCAGCACCGCAGGGTTGACGAACACTGAAGCTTTCTTT. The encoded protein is CASSTAGLTNTEAFF.

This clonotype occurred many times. This CDR3 reads CASSLGTDGNTIYF. As DNA, the CDR3 is TGCGCCAGCAGCTTGGGGACAGATGGAAACACCATATATTTT. V is TRBV5-1 and J is TRBJ1-3; TRBD1 might be the D (6 bases). V was clipped by 0 bases and J by 3 bases, with 7 bases between them. The germline V gene has CDR1 SGHRS and CDR2 YFSETQ. The length of the CDR3 is 14 residues. The whole variable domain, remainder taken from reference TRBV5-1 and TRBJ1-3, is KAGVTQTPRYLIKTRGQQVTLSCSPISGHRSVSWYQQTPGQGLQFLFEYFSETQRNKGNFPGRFSGRQFSNSRSEMNVSTLELGDSALYLCASSLGTDGNTIYFGEGSWLTVV.

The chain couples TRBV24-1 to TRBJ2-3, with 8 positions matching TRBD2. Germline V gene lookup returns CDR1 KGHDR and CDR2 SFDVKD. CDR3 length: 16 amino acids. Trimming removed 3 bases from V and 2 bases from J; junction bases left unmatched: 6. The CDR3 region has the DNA TGTGCCACCAGTGATCGAGCGGGGGCTCCCACAGATACGCAGTATTTT. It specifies CATSDRAGAPTDTQYF.

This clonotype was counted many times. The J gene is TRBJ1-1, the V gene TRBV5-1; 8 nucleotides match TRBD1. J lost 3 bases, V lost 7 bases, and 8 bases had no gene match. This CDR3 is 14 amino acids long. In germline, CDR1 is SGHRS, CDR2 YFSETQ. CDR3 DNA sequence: TGCGCCAGCGGAGCCGGGACAGGTTACACTGAAGCTTTCTTT. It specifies CASGAGTGYTEAFF.

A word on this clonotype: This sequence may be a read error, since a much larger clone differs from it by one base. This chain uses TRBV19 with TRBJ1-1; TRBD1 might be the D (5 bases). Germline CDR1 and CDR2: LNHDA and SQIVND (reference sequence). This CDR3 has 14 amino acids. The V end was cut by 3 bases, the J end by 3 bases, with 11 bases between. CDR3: CASSIVQGDTEAFF. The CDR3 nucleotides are TGTGCCAGTAGTATTGTTCAGGGTGACACTGAAGCTTTCTTT. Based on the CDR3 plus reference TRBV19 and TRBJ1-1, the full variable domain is DGGITQSPKYLFRKEGQNVTLSCEQNLNHDAMYWYRQDPGQGLRLIYYSQIVNDFQKGDIAEGYSVSREKKESFPLTVTSAQKNPTAFYLCASSIVQGDTEAFFGQGTRLTVV.

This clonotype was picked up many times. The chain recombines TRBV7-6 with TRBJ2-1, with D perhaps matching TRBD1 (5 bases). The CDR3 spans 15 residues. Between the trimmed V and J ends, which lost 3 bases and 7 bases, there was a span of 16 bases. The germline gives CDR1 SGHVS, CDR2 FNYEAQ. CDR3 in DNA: TGTGCCAGCAGCTTCGACAGCCTCAGCAGGAATGAGCAGTTCTTC. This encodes CASSFDSLSRNEQFF.

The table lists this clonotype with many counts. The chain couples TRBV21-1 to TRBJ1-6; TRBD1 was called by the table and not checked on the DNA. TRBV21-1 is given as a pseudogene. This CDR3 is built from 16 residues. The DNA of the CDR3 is TGTGCCAGCAGCAAAGTAGGGGACACGGTCCCTTCACCCCTCCACTTT. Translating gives CASSKVGDTVPSPLHF.

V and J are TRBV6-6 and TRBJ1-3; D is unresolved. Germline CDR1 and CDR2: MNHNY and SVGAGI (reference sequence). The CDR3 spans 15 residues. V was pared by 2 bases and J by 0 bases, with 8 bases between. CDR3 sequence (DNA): TGTGCCAGCAGTTACGGTCGGATCTCTGGAAACACCATATATTTT. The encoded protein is CASSYGRISGNTIYF.